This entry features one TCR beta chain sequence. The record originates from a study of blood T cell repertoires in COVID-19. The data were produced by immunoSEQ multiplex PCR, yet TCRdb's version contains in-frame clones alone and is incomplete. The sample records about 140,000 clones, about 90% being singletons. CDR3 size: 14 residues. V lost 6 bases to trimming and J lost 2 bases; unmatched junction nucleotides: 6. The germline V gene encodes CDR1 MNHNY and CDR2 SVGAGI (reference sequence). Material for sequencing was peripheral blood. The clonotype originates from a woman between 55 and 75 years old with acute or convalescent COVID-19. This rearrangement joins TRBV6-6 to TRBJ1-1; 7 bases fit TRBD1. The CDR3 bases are TGTGCCAGCAGGGGGGGACAGCCCAACACTGAAGCTTTCTTT. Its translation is CASRGGQPNTEAFF.